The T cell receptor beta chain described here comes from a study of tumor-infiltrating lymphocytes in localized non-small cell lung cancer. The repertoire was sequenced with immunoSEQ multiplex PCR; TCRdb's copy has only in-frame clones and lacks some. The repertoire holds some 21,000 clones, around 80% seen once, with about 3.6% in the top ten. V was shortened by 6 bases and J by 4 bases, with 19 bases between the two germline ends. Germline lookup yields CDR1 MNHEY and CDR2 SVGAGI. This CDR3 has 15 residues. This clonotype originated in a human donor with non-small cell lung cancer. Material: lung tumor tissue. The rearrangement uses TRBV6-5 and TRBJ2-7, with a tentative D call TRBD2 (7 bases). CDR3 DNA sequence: TGTGCCAGCAGCCAACGGGGGGCAGGGGCTTACGAGCAGTACTTC. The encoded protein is CASSQRGAGAYEQYF.